These 15 T cell receptor beta chains came from one sample sequenced in a study of regulatory and conventional T cells in RAG deficiency. Repertoires were generated with immunoSEQ multiplex PCR, while TCRdb's copy carries only in-frame clones and drops some. The sample holds under 35,000 clones, 76% seen once. Genomic DNA came from blood conventional CD4+ T cells gated CD25-low CD127-high. This sample was shared with a second study, whose subject was regulatory T cells. That publication notes: Amplification used 52 TRBV primers and 13 TRBJ primers.

Sequencing was performed on CD4+ effector T cells sorted from blood. Source of these receptors: a human donor in good health.

The DNA for the CDR3 is TGCGCCAGCAGAACCCAGGGGATCAATAAAGAAGCTTTCTTT. Translated, it gives CASRTQGINKEAFF. The chain recombines TRBV5-1 with TRBJ1-1, with a possible D match to TRBD1 (6 bases). The CDR3 spans 14 residues. Trimming took off 5 bases at V and 8 bases at J, with 19 bases between the two ends. Germline CDR1 reads SGHRS; CDR2 reads YFSETQ.

The chain carries TRBV5-1 and TRBJ2-3; the D gene is possibly TRBD2 (6 bases). Trimming pared 7 bases from V and 2 bases from J, leaving 11 bases between. The CDR3 extends over 13 amino acids. CDR1 is SGHRS, CDR2 YFSETQ, per germline. CDR3 protein: CASGGANTDTQYF. CDR3 DNA sequence: TGCGCCAGCGGAGGGGCAAACACAGATACGCAGTATTTT.

This chain links TRBV6-5 with TRBJ2-2; D is unclear. V lost 0 bases and J 6 bases, leaving 8 bases between the germline ends. The CDR3 is 14 residues long. Germline values: CDR1 MNHEY, CDR2 SVGAGI. The CDR3, as DNA: TGTGCCAGCAGTTACTCCCATGGTCCCGGGGAGCTGTTTTTT. This gives the protein CASSYSHGPGELFF.

The table lists this clone with a few counts. CDR3 amino acids: CASSGRDRNISAGELFF. For the CDR3, the DNA is TGTGCCAGCAGTGGCCGGGACAGGAACATTAGCGCCGGGGAGCTGTTTTTT. The chain links TRBV6-1 to TRBJ2-2, with TRBD1 matching 8 bases. CDR3 size: 17 residues. The V and J ends lost 4 bases and 6 bases, in that order; junction bases with no gene match: 13. Germline values: CDR1 MNHNS, CDR2 SASEGT.

The V gene is TRBV6-6, the J gene TRBJ2-7; possibly TRBD2 for D (5 bases). V shed 6 bases and J shed 0 bases, with 15 bases lying between them. Germline CDR1 is MNHNY and CDR2 is SVGAGI (reference sequence). The CDR3 has 15 residues. The CDR3 sequence: CASSAERISSYEQYF. DNA for the CDR3: TGTGCCAGCAGCGCGGAGCGGATCAGCTCCTACGAGCAGTACTTC.

The chain employs TRBV5-4 and TRBJ2-5; 8 bases are a match to TRBD1. Germline assignment: CDR1 SGHNT and CDR2 YYREEE (reference sequence). J gave up 3 bases and V 4 bases, and 5 bases lay outside the gene matches. The CDR3 loop spans 14 amino acids. DNA of the CDR3: TGTGCCAGCAGCGATCGACAGGGGAAAGAGACCCAGTACTTC. The encoded protein is CASSDRQGKETQYF. Using reference TRBV5-4 and TRBJ2-5 for the parts outside the CDR3, the full variable domain is ETGVTQSPTHLIKTRGQQVTLRCSSQSGHNTVSWYQQALGQGPQFIFQYYREEENGRGNFPPRFSGLQFPNYSSELNVNALELDDSALYLCASSDRQGKETQYFGPGTRLLVL.

The chain links TRBV7-8 to TRBJ1-3; the D gene is possibly TRBD1 (6 bases). Trimming removed 1 base at V and 4 bases at J, with 8 bases between. CDR3 length equals 14 residues. CDR1 SGHVS and CDR2 FQNEAQ come from the germline V gene. The CDR3 sequence is CASSLVGGGNTIYF. CDR3 sequence (DNA): TGTGCCAGCAGCTTAGTCGGGGGCGGAAACACCATATATTTT.

The chain is built from TRBV5-4 and TRBJ1-3; D might be TRBD1 (5 bases). V lost 5 bases and J 2 bases, leaving 11 bases between the germline ends. CDR1 and CDR2 (germline): SGHNT, YYREEE (reference sequence). The CDR3 totals 14 residues. The DNA for the CDR3 is TGTGCCAGCAGTCGGGGAGGGGCTGGAAACACCATATATTTT. Its translation: CASSRGGAGNTIYF.

The gene calls are TRBV19 and TRBJ1-4; maybe TRBD1 (5 bases). CDR1 LNHDA and CDR2 SQIVND come from the germline V gene (reference sequence). Trimming left V 0 bases short and J 7 bases short, with 9 bases between. CDR3 length: 14 residues. The CDR3: CASSIEGAFEKLFF. The CDR3 DNA follows: TGTGCCAGTAGTATAGAAGGGGCTTTTGAAAAACTGTTTTTT.

V gene TRBV11-2 combines with J gene TRBJ1-6; D remains ambiguous. CDR1 is SGHAT and CDR2 is FQNNGV in the germline V gene. V dropped 6 bases and J dropped 6 bases, with 15 bases sitting between them. CDR3 size: 15 residues. The CDR3 loop is CASSLVRGANSPLHF. The CDR3 bases are TGTGCCAGCAGTCTGGTACGGGGAGCTAATTCACCCCTCCACTTT.

This sequence joins TRBV11-2 and TRBJ1-1; 9 bases align to TRBD1. Germline trimming cut 1 base from V and 0 bases from J; bases unmatched to any gene: 12. This CDR3 has 19 residues. Germline V lookup: CDR1 SGHAT, CDR2 FQNNGV. In DNA form, the CDR3 reads TGTGCCAGCAGCTTAGGGAGGACAGGGGATTTAGGGATGAACACTGAAGCTTTCTTT. Translating it yields CASSLGRTGDLGMNTEAFF.

V and J are TRBV18 and TRBJ1-1; TRBD1 agrees at 7 bases. The trim removed 3 bases at V and 11 bases at J, leaving 9 bases unmatched. Per the germline V gene, CDR1 is KGHSH and CDR2 is LQKENI. This CDR3 is 13 amino acids long. CDR3 DNA sequence: TGTGCCAGCTCACCGGGGAGAGACAGGGCGGCTTTCTTT. Amino acid sequence: CASSPGRDRAAFF.

The chain has TRBV27 and TRBJ1-2; TRBD1 is a possible D gene (5 bases). This CDR3 spans 14 amino acids. The germline V gene has CDR1 MNHEY and CDR2 SMNVEV (reference sequence). Between the trimmed V and J ends, which lost 4 bases and 6 bases, there was a span of 15 bases. The CDR3 DNA is TGTGCCAGCAGTTCTACCGGGACTAAAAATGGCTACACCTTC. Translated: CASSSTGTKNGYTF.

This clone was recorded only once. V usage is TRBV5-1 and J usage is TRBJ2-3; TRBD1 might be the D (6 bases). CDR3 length equals 16 residues. V lost 4 bases and J 1 base, leaving 16 bases between the germline ends. Germline-derived CDR1 and CDR2 are SGHRS and YFSETQ. CDR3 nucleotides: TGCGCCAGCAGCCGAAACAGGGTTAGCGGCACAGATACGCAGTATTTT. Its protein is CASSRNRVSGTDTQYF.

This CDR3 is CSVESDRVWTQYF. CDR3 DNA: TGCAGCGTTGAAAGCGACAGGGTATGGACGCAGTATTTT. The rearrangement joins TRBV29-1 to TRBJ2-3, with TRBD1 matching 7 bases. Germline V CDR1 and CDR2: SQVTM, ANQGSEA. Losses at the gene ends were 2 bases for V and 9 bases for J; bases not matched to a gene: 8. This CDR3 is 13 amino acids long.